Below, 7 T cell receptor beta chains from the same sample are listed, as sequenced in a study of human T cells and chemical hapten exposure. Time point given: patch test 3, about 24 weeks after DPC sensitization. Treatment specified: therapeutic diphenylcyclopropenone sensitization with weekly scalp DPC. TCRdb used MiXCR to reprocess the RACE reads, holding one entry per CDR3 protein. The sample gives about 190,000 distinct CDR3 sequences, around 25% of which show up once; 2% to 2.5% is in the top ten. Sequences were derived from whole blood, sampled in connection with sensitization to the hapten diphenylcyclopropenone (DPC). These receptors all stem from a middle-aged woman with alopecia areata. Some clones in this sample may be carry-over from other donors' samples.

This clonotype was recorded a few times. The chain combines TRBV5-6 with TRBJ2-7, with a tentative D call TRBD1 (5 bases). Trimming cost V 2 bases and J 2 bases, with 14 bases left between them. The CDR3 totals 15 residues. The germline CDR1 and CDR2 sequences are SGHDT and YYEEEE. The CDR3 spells CASSFYQGTPYEQYF. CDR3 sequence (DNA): TGTGCCAGCAGCTTTTATCAGGGAACTCCCTACGAGCAGTACTTC.

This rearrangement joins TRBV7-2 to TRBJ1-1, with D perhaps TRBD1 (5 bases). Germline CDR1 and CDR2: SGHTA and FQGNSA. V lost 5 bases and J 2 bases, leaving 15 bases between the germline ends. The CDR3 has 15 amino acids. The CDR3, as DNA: TGTGCCAGCAGCACCCGAGACAGCCTCAACACTGAAGCTTTCTTT. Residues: CASSTRDSLNTEAFF.

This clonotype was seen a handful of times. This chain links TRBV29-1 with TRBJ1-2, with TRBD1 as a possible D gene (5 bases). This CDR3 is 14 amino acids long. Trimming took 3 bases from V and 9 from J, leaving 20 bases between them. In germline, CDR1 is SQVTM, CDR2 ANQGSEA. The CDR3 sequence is CSVDNPQGWDSYTF. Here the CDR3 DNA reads TGCAGCGTTGACAACCCTCAGGGATGGGATAGCTACACCTTC.

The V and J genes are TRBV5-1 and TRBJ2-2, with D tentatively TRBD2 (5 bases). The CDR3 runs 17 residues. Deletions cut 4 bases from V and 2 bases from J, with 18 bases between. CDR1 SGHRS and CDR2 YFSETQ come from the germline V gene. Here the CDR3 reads CASSLGAASSNTGELFF. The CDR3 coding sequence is TGCGCCAGCAGCCTGGGAGCGGCCTCTTCCAACACCGGGGAGCTGTTTTTT.

The CDR3 loop reads CSVGHGPGVADTQYF. CDR3 sequence (DNA): TGCAGCGTTGGTCACGGGCCGGGAGTGGCAGATACGCAGTATTTT. The chain couples TRBV29-1 to TRBJ2-3; possible D gene TRBD2, 6 bases. CDR1 is SQVTM and CDR2 is ANQGSEA in the germline V gene. CDR3 length: 15 residues. The V and J ends lost 4 bases and 4 bases respectively, with 18 bases between them.

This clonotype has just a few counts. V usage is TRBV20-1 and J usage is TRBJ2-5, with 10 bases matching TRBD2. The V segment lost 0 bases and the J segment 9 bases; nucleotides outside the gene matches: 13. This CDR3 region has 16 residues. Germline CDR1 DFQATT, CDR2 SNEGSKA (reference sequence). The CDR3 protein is CSARDATGLAAGAQYF. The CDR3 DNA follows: TGCAGTGCTAGAGATGCAACCGGACTAGCGGCAGGGGCCCAGTACTTC.

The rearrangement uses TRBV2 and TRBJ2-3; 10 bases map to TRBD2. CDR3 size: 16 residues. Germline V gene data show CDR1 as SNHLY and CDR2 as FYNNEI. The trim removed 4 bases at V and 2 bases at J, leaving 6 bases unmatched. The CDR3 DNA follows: TGTGCCAGCAGTGTCGCTAGCGGGAGAGCCACAGATACGCAGTATTTT. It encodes CASSVASGRATDTQYF.